This T cell receptor beta chain was obtained from a study of cytomegalovirus exposure and HLA in healthy donors. The study, taken as a whole, reports: As was reported, the classifier diagnosed cytomegalovirus status with high specificity and sensitivity. The tendency of first-cohort TCR clusters to co-occur in the roughly 130 validation repertoires emerged from a later analysis.

Assay: immunoSEQ multiplex PCR; the TCRdb copy retains only in-frame clones and omits some. The repertoire holds roughly 330,000 clones, with roughly 87% as singletons. The CDR3 contains 15 residues. Trimming shortened V by 7 bases and J by 5 bases, and 20 bases separated the two germline ends. Germline CDR1 and CDR2: SEHNR and FQNEAQ (reference sequence). Separation from the roughly 670-subject first cohort characterized the roughly 110-subject validation cohort, to which the donors belonged. In regard to this clone: Its antigen is not identified.

The V and J genes are TRBV7-9 and TRBJ2-5; D not resolved. The source is a woman in her thirties in good health and CMV-seropositive. The sample comprised PBMCs. The CDR3 DNA is TGTGCCAGCACCCCTACCGGGTCCTTGAGGGAGACCCAGTACTTC. It is translated as CASTPTGSLRETQYF.